This TCR beta chain emerged from a study of blood T cell repertoires in COVID-19. Study at large: Samples of COVID-19 (acute and convalescent) were obtained from the United States, Italy and Spain. Nucleic acid was either cDNA or gDNA, and it came from T cells, B-cell-depleted T cells, or PBMCs.

How the authors handled the data: Estimation of nucleated cell counts relied on the amplification of reference gene primers. TCRdb's copy holds only in-frame clones and misses some; the assay was immunoSEQ multiplex PCR. That table furnishes V, J and clone size, whereas the DNA furnished D and trimming. The table lists 200,000 to 250,000 clones, approximately 90% of them singletons. J gave up 0 bases and V 0 bases, and 10 bases lay outside the gene matches. CDR3 length: 18 amino acids. From germline, CDR1 is GTSNPN and CDR2 SVGIG (reference sequence). V usage is TRBV30 and J usage is TRBJ1-1; 10 bases agree with TRBD1. The source material was peripheral blood. The TCR sequence derives from a man aged 25-45 years with COVID-19, enrolled during active disease. CDR3 sequence: CAWSVKGDRGLLNTEAFF. DNA of the CDR3: TGTGCCTGGAGTGTAAAAGGTGACAGGGGGCTTTTGAACACTGAAGCTTTCTTT.